This T cell receptor beta chain was found in a study of blood T cell repertoires in COVID-19. Study summary: The cDNA or gDNA used as material had been derived from T cells, B-cell-depleted T cells, or PBMCs.

Per the authors' pipeline: Amplification from reference gene primers served as the basis for estimated nucleated cell counts. This table comes from immunoSEQ multiplex PCR, and its TCRdb copy is limited to in-frame clones, with some not included. The DNA was the basis for D and trimming; V, J and clone size are from that table. The sample has more than 150,000 clones, roughly three quarters seen once. Enrolled through a virtual design, the participants were between roughly 18 and 90 years of age and came from 24 US areas. The TCR originated in a man aged 55 to 69 who had been exposed to COVID-19. The material sequenced was PBMCs or T cells enriched from blood (not recorded which).

Here the CDR3 DNA reads TGTGCCAGCGGACAGAACTCTGGAAACACCATATATTTT. It encodes CASGQNSGNTIYF. The chain is built from TRBV6-5 and TRBJ1-3; perhaps TRBD1 as D (6 bases). Trimming removed 8 bases at V and 0 bases at J, with 8 bases between. Germline CDR1 and CDR2: MNHEY and SVGAGI. The CDR3 has 13 amino acids.